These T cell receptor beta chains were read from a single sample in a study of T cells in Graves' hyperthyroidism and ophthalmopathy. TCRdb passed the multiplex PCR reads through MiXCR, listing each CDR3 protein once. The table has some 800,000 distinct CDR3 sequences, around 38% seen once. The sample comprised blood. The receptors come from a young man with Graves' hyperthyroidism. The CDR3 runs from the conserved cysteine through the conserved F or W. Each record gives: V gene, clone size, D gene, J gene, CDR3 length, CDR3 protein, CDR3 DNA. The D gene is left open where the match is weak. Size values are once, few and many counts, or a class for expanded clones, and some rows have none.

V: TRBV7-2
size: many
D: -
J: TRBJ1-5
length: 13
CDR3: CASSWGMGRPQHF
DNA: TGTGCCAGCAGCTGGGGGATGGGTAGGCCCCAGCATTTT

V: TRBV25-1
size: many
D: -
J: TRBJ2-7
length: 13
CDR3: CASSKDRNYEQYF
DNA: TGTGCCAGCAGTAAGGACAGAAACTACGAGCAGTACTTC

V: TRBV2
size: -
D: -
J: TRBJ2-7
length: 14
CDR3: CASSADGTYEEQYF
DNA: TGTGCCAGCAGTGCCGACGGAACCTACGAGGAGCAGTACTTC

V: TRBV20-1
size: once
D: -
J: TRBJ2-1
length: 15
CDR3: CSASVPGRPYNEQFF
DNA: TGCAGTGCTAGCGTCCCGGGGCGGCCCTACAATGAGCAGTTCTTC

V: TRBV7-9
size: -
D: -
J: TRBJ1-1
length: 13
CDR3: CASSFMENTEAFF
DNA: TGTGCCAGCAGCTTTATGGAGAACACTGAAGCTTTCTTT

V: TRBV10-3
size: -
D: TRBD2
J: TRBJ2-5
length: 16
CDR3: CAIRGTGTRDLETQYF
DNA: TGTGCCATCAGGGGGACCGGGACTAGAGACTTAGAGACCCAGTACTTC

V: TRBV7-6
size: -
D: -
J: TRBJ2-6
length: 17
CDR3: CASSPFPGSSGANVLTF
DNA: TGTGCCAGCAGCCCTTTTCCAGGCAGCTCTGGGGCCAACGTCCTGACTTTC

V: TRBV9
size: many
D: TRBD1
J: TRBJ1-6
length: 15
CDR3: CASSTSGTDGSPLHF
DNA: TGTGCCAGCAGCACCTCCGGGACAGATGGATCACCCCTCCACTTT

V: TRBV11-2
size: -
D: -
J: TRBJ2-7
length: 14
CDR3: CASSLSRGKNEQYF
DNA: TGTGCCAGCAGCTTATCCAGGGGTAAGAACGAGCAGTACTTC

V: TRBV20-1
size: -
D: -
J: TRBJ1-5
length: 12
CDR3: CSAQGRQETQHF
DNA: TGCAGTGCCCAGGGAAGGCAAGAGACCCAGCATTTT

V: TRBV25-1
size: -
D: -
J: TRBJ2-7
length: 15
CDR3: CASSESGGNSYEQYF
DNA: TGTGCCAGCAGTGAATCGGGCGGGAACTCCTACGAGCAGTACTTC

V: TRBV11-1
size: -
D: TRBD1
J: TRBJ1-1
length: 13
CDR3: CASSYGTGVAAFF
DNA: TGTGCCAGCAGTTACGGGACAGGGGTCGCGGCTTTCTTT

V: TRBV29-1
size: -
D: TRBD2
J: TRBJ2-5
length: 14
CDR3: CSVRLAGDQETQYF
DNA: TGCAGCGTCCGACTAGCGGGGGACCAAGAGACCCAGTACTTC

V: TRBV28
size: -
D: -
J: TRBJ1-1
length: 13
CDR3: CASGRLGGPEAFF
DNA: TGTGCCAGCGGGCGGTTAGGTGGCCCTGAAGCTTTCTTT

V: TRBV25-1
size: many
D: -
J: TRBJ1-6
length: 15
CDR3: CASSASEIFNSPLHF
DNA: TGTGCCAGCAGTGCGTCGGAGATCTTCAATTCACCCCTCCACTTT

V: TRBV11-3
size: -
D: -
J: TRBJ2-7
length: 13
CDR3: CASSAAVGGEQYF
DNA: TGTGCCAGCAGCGCTGCGGTTGGCGGCGAGCAGTACTTC

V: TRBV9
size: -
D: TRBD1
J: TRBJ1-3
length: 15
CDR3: CASSVQGATGNTIYF
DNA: TGTGCCAGCAGCGTGCAGGGGGCGACTGGAAACACCATATATTTT

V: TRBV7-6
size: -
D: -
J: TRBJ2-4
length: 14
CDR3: CASSSFRSKNIQYF
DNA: TGTGCCAGCAGCTCCTTTCGGTCCAAAAACATTCAGTACTTC

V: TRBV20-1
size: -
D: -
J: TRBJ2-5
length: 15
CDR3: CSATGRQTGWETQYF
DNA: TGCAGTGCTACAGGCCGACAGACCGGCTGGGAGACCCAGTACTTC

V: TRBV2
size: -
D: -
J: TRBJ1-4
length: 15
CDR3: CASSPPQVINEKLFF
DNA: TGTGCCAGCAGTCCCCCACAGGTTATCAATGAAAAACTGTTTTTT

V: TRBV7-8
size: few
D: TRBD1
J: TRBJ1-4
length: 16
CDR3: CASSPPGGATNEKLFF
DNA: TGTGCCAGCAGCCCCCCAGGGGGTGCAACTAATGAAAAACTGTTTTTT

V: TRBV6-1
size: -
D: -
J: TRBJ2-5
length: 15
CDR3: CASSGDTNPQETQYF
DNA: TGTGCCAGCAGTGGGGACACAAACCCCCAAGAGACCCAGTACTTC

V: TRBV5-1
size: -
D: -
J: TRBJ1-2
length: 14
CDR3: CASSLEGTRRRYTF
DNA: TGCGCCAGCAGCTTGGAGGGGACGCGACGACGCTACACCTTC

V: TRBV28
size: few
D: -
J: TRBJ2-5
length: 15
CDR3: CASRSSTDMSETQYF
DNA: TGTGCCAGCAGATCCAGCACCGACATGTCAGAGACCCAGTACTTC

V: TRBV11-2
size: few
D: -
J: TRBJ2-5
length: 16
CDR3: CASSLGRQSGQETQYF
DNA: TGTGCCAGCAGCTTAGGACGACAGTCGGGCCAAGAGACCCAGTACTTC

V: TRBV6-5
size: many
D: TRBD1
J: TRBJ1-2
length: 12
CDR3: CASRGTGLGYTF
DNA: TGTGCCAGCCGTGGGACAGGGCTTGGCTACACCTTC

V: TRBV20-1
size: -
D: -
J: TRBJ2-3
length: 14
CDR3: CSARDRAGTDTQYF
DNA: TGCAGTGCTAGAGATAGGGCCGGCACAGATACGCAGTATTTT

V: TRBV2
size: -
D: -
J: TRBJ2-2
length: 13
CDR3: CASSQVGAGELFF
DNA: TGTGCCAGCAGCCAAGTTGGCGCCGGGGAGCTGTTTTTT

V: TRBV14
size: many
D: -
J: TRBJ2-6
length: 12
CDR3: CTGLAGANVLTF
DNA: TGTACAGGGTTGGCCGGGGCCAACGTCCTGACTTTC

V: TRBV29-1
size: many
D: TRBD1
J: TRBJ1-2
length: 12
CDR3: CSVPGGPYGYTF
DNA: TGCAGCGTCCCAGGGGGGCCCTATGGCTACACCTTC

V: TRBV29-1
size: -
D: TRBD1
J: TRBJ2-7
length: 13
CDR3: CSPQPDRGHEQYF
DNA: TGCAGCCCCCAACCCGACAGGGGCCACGAGCAGTACTTC

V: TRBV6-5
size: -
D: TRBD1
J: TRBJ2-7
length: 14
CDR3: CASSSAGTAYEQYF
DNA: TGTGCCAGCAGTTCAGCCGGGACAGCCTACGAGCAGTACTTC

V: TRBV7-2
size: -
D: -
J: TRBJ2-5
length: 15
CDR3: CASSLDAGSAETQYF
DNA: TGTGCCAGCAGCCTTGACGCCGGGAGCGCAGAGACCCAGTACTTC

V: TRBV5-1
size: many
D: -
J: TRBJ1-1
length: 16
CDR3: CASSPDWTGGRTEAFF
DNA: TGCGCCAGCAGCCCGGACTGGACCGGCGGTCGCACTGAAGCTTTCTTT

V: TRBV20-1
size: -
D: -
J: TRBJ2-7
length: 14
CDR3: CSAITGRRGYEQYF
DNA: TGCAGTGCTATAACTGGAAGAAGGGGCTACGAGCAGTACTTC

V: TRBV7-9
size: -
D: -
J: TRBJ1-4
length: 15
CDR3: CASSSGRDGNEKLFF
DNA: TGTGCCAGCAGCTCGGGCCGGGACGGTAATGAAAAACTGTTTTTT

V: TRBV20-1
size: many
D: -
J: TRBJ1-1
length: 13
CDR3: CSPRGGVDTEAFF
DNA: TGCAGTCCCCGGGGAGGGGTTGACACTGAAGCTTTCTTT